The sequence of this TCR beta chain was determined in a study of long-term antiretroviral therapy in people with HIV. The CDR3 sequence is 12 residues long. The germline gives CDR1 LNHDA, CDR2 SQIVND (reference sequence). The V end was cut by 5 bases, the J end by 2 bases, with 5 bases between. immunoSEQ v3.0 was run at survey level. Here immunoSEQ multiplex PCR was the method, and the copy in TCRdb shows in-frame clones only, minus some. The sample lists 30,000 or so clones, over 90% occurring once. This clone was recorded a few times. Sequenced here: unsorted PBMCs, sampled roughly 6.5 years after starting antiretroviral therapy. The sequence was collected from a woman in her 40s with HIV. The chain joins TRBV19 to TRBJ2-3; D not certain. The DNA for the CDR3 is TGTGCCAGTAGTCTCGACACAGATACGCAGTATTTT. This sequence encodes CASSLDTDTQYF.